This T cell receptor beta chain derives from a study of blood T cell repertoires in COVID-19. Across the study: Both acute and convalescent COVID-19 samples were obtained from the United States, Italy and Spain. T cells, B-cell-depleted T cells, or PBMCs supplied cDNA or gDNA.

In the source study's methods: Cell counts per sample came from amplifying reference gene primers. The repertoire was sequenced with immunoSEQ multiplex PCR; TCRdb's copy has only in-frame clones and lacks some. That table is the source of V, J and clone size, and D and trimming were worked out from the DNA. The sample includes approximately 60,000 clones, about 80% of them seen just once. Patients in Seattle were enrolled during active infection, then followed longitudinally. The CDR3 is 15 amino acids. After removal of 0 bases from V and 5 bases from J, the junction contained 6 bases not matched to a gene. CDR1 and CDR2 (germline): SGHRS, YFSETQ. This clone appeared a single time.

This TCR was sampled from a man in his fifties or sixties with COVID-19, enrolled during active disease. The chain is built from TRBV5-1 and TRBJ2-5, with 8 bases matching TRBD1. The sample comprised peripheral blood. DNA for the CDR3: TGCGCCAGCAGCTTGGTACCAGGGGGCCAGGAGACCCAGTACTTC. It specifies CASSLVPGGQETQYF. The whole variable domain, remainder taken from reference TRBV5-1 and TRBJ2-5, is KAGVTQTPRYLIKTRGQQVTLSCSPISGHRSVSWYQQTPGQGLQFLFEYFSETQRNKGNFPGRFSGRQFSNSRSEMNVSTLELGDSALYLCASSLVPGGQETQYFGPGTRLLVL.